Listed below are T cell receptor beta chains from one sample, sequenced in a study of regulatory and conventional T cells in breast cancer. TCRdb recomputed calls from the PCR reads with MiXCR, one row per CDR3 protein. The sample has 15,000 to 20,000 distinct CDR3 sequences; 25% to 40% are singletons. Input material: conventional T cells from blood. These receptors were taken from a female donor in good health. The conserved cysteine and the conserved F or W are not part of the CDR3 here.

v_gene | CDR3aa
TRBV7-9 | ASSLGGPYGYT
TRBV12-3/TRBV12-4 | ASCLDDGRRPRH
TRBV5-1 | ASRRNNEQF
TRBV7-3 | ASSSERGEQF
TRBV21-1 | ASSKDQGTVEYTEAF
TRBV20-1 | SAREGAETQY
TRBV5-1 | ASRQGMNTGELF
TRBV12-3/TRBV12-4 | ASSGPTSGGSSQY
TRBV29-1 | SVTPGLVGEQF
TRBV12-3/TRBV12-4 | ASSTGTAYNSPLH
TRBV12-3/TRBV12-4 | ASSPAGLATDTQY
TRBV5-1 | ASSSGLAGGSYEQY
TRBV29-1 | SAGDSNQPQH
TRBV6-1 | ASSGPTDTQY
TRBV2 | ASSQRGRISGANVLT
TRBV7-6 | ASSPGLAGPNYNEQF
TRBV28 | ASSFLDRLETQY
TRBV7-9 | ASSDLPGQGTQETQY
TRBV3-1 | ASSQDASGGNEQF
TRBV12-3/TRBV12-4 | AGSNTGWFRGYT
TRBV6-2/TRBV6-3 | AISEEDYSNQPQH
TRBV5-1 | ASSLDWGSGGKNEQF
TRBV5-1 | ASSLGLTGELF
TRBV6-5 | ASSRDGYSNQPQH
TRBV20-1 | SASPSGTGHLMNTEAF
TRBV2 | ASSEARGPYEQY
TRBV6-1 | ASTPRGRDNQPQH
TRBV7-2 | ASSLVGGFTDTQY
TRBV6-2/TRBV6-3 | ASIDSGNYGYT
TRBV6-6 | ASSPIAGVMDYEQY
TRBV24-1 | ATSDDREPGGELF
TRBV20-1 | SASPDRGPLSSTDTQY
TRBV5-6 | ASSLAGGVIEGYEQY
TRBV5-1 | ASSLGPGGVGNEQF
TRBV20-1 | SARDQVFYEQY
TRBV12-3/TRBV12-4 | ASTPGQGAGQPQH
TRBV11-3 | ASSPGTGRVGDYGYT
TRBV6-1 | ASSELRLAGANVLT
TRBV4-3 | ASSQQNNYGYT
TRBV6-5 | ASRPQANSNQPQH
TRBV6-5 | ASSYPPSTY
TRBV11-2 | ASSPSRTGGLRNQY
TRBV7-2 | ASSQNRDSDTQY
TRBV3-1 | ASSPGLAVGGTGELF
TRBV10-3 | AISESTTGSLLGTQY
TRBV21-1 | ASSKTEPNTEAF
TRBV12-5 | ASGLGQTSNQPQH
TRBV6-5 | ASNYPTSGTQY
TRBV7-2 | ASSLRVSRELF
TRBV29-1 | SVGPYQETQY
TRBV7-2 | ASRQTSGGTYEQY
TRBV7-2 | ASSESGRRGYT